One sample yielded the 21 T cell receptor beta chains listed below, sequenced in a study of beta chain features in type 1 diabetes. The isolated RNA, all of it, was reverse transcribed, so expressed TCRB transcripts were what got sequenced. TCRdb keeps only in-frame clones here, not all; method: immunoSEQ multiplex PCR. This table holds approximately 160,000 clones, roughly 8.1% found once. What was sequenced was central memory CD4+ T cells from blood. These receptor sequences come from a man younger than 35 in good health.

The CDR3, as DNA: TGTGCCAGCAGCTTATACAGGGACACTGAAGCTTTCTTT. It codes for CASSLYRDTEAFF. This chain joins TRBV11-2 and TRBJ1-1; a possible D gene is TRBD1 (6 bases). V was clipped by 2 bases and J by 3 bases, with 7 bases between them. The CDR3 runs to 13 residues. CDR1 is SGHAT and CDR2 is FQNNGV in the germline V gene. Based on the CDR3 plus reference TRBV11-2 and TRBJ1-1, the full variable domain is EAGVAQSPRYKIIEKRQSVAFWCNPISGHATLYWYQQILGQGPKLLIQFQNNGVVDDSQLPKDRFSAERLKGVDSTLKIQPAKLEDSAVYLCASSLYRDTEAFFGQGTRLTVV.

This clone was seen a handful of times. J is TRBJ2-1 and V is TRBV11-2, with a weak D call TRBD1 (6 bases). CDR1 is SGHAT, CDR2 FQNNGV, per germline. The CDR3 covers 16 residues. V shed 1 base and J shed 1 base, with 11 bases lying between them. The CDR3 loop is CASSLGGRGSYNEQFF. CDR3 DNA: TGTGCCAGCAGCTTAGGGGGCAGGGGTTCCTACAATGAGCAGTTCTTC.

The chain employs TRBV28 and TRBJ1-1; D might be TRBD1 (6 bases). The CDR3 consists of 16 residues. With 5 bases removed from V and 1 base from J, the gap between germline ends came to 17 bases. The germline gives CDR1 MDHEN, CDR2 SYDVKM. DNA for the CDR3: TGTGCCAGCAGTCCCCGGCAGGGGTCAGGGAACACTGAAGCTTTCTTT. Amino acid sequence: CASSPRQGSGNTEAFF.

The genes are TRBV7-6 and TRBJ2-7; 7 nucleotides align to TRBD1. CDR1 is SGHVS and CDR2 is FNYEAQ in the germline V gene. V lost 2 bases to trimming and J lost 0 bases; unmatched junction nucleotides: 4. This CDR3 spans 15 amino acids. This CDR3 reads CASSLSDRSSYEQYF. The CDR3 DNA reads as TGTGCCAGCAGCTTATCGGACAGGAGCTCCTACGAGCAGTACTTC.

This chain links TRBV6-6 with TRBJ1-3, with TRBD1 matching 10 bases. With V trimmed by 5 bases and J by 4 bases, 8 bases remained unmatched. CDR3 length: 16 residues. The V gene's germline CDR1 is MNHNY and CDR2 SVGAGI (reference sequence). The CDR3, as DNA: TGTGCCAGCAGTAAACGACAGGGGGCGAAAGGAAACACCATATATTTT. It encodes CASSKRQGAKGNTIYF.

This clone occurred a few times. The CDR3 sequence: CASSPRQGAAGNYGYTF. In DNA form, the CDR3 reads TGTGCCAGCAGCCCTCGACAGGGGGCGGCTGGAAACTATGGCTACACCTTC. This chain links TRBV7-2 with TRBJ1-2; 10 bases align to TRBD1. The CDR3 spans 17 residues. V lost 5 bases to trimming and J lost 2 bases; unmatched junction nucleotides: 11. From germline, CDR1 is SGHTA and CDR2 FQGNSA.

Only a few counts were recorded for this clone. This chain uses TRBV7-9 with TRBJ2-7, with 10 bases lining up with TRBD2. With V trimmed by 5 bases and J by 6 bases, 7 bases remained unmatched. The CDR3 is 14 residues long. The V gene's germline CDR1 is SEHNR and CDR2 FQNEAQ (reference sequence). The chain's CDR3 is CASSLASGSREQYF. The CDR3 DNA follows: TGTGCCAGCAGCCTGGCTAGCGGGAGCCGCGAGCAGTACTTC. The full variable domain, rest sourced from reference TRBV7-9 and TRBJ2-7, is DTGVSQNPRHKITKRGQNVTFRCDPISEHNRLYWYRQTLGQGPEFLTYFQNEAQLEKSRLLSDRFSAERPKGSFSTLEIQRTEQGDSAMYLCASSLASGSREQYFGPGTRLTVT.

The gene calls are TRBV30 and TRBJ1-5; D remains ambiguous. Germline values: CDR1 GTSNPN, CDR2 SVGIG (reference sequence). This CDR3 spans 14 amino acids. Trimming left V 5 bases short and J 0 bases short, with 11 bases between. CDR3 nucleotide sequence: TGTGCCTGGTCGGGGTACAATAGCAATCAGCCCCAGCATTTT. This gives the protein CAWSGYNSNQPQHF.

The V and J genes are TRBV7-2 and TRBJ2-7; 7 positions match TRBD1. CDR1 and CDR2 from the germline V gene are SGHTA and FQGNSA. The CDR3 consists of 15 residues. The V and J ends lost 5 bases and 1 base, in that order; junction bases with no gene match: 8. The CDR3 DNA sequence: TGTGCCAGCAGCGCTAGCCCGGGACAGTCCTACGAGCAGTACTTC. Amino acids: CASSASPGQSYEQYF.

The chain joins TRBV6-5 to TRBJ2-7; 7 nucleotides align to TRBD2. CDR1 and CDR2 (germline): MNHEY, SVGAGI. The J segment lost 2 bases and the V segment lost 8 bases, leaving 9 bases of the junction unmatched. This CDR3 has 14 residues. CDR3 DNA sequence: TGTGCCAGCTCTACCAGCGGGATAGCCTACGAGCAGTACTTC. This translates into CASSTSGIAYEQYF.

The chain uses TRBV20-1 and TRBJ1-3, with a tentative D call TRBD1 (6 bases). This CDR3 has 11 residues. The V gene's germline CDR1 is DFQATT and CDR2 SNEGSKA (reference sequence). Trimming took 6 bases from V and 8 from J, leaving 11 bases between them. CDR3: CSAPKGDTIYF. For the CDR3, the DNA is TGCAGTGCGCCTAAGGGGGACACCATATATTTT.

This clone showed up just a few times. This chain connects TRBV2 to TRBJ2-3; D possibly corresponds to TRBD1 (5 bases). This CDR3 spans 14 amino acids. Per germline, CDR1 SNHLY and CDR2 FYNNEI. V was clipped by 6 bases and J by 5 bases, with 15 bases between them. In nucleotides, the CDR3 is TGTGCCAGCAGCGCCCAAAGTACAGGAGATACGCAGTATTTT. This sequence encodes CASSAQSTGDTQYF.

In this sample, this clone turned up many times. CDR3 protein: CASSISAGGPGDTQYF. DNA for the CDR3: TGTGCCAGCAGCATCTCAGCGGGGGGGCCAGGAGATACGCAGTATTTT. J is TRBJ2-3 and V is TRBV21-1; the D call of TRBD2 is as the table states it, not checked on the DNA. TRBV21-1 is labeled a pseudogene. CDR3 length: 16 residues.

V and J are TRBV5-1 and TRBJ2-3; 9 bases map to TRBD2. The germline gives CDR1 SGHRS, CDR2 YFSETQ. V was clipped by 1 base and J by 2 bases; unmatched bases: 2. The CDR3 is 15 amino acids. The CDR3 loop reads CASSLSSGNTDTQYF. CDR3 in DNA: TGCGCCAGCAGCTTGTCTAGCGGGAACACAGATACGCAGTATTTT. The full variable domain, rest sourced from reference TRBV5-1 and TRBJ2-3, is KAGVTQTPRYLIKTRGQQVTLSCSPISGHRSVSWYQQTPGQGLQFLFEYFSETQRNKGNFPGRFSGRQFSNSRSEMNVSTLELGDSALYLCASSLSSGNTDTQYFGPGTRLTVL.

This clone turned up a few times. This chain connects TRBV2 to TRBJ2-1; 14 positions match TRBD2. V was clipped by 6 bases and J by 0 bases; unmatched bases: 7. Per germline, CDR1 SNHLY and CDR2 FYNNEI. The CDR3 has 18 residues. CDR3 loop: CASRGLAGAQSSYNEQFF. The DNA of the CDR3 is TGTGCCAGCAGGGGACTAGCGGGGGCCCAAAGCTCCTACAATGAGCAGTTCTTC.

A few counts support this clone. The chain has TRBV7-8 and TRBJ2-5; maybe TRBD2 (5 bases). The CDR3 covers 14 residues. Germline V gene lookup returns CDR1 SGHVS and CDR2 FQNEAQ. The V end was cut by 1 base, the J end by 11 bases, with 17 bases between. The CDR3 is CASSLGYASWEQYF. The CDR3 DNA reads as TGTGCCAGCAGCTTAGGCTATGCCAGCTGGGAGCAGTACTTC.

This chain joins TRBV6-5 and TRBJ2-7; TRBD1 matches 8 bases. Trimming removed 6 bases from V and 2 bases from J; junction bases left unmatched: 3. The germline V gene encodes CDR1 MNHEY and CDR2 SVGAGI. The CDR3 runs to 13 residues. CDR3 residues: CASSRDRTYEQYF. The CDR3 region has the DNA TGTGCCAGCAGCAGGGACAGGACCTACGAGCAGTACTTC.

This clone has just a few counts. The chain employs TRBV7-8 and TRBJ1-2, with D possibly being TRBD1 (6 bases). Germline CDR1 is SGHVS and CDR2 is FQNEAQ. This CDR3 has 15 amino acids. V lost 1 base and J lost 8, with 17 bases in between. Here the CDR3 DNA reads TGTGCCAGCAGCTTAGGATCGGGCAGGGGATACGGCTACACCTTC. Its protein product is CASSLGSGRGYGYTF.

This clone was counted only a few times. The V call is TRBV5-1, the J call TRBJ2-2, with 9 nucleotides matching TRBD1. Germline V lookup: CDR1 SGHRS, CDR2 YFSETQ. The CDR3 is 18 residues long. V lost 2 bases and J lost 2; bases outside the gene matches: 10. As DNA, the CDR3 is TGCGCCAGCAGCTTCCACCCACAGGGGGCTACTAACACCGGGGAGCTGTTTTTT. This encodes CASSFHPQGATNTGELFF.

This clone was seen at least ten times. The CDR3 sequence is CASSLAIQTNYGYTF. CDR3 DNA: TGTGCCAGCAGCTTAGCCATACAGACAAACTATGGCTACACCTTC. V usage is TRBV7-2 and J usage is TRBJ1-2, with no clear D. The V and J ends lost 0 bases and 2 bases respectively, with 10 bases between them. The germline gives CDR1 SGHTA, CDR2 FQGNSA. The CDR3 loop spans 15 amino acids. Supplemented by reference TRBV7-2 and TRBJ1-2, the full variable domain reads GAGVSQSPSNKVTEKGKDVELRCDPISGHTALYWYRQSLGQGLEFLIYFQGNSAPDKSGLPSDRFSAERTGGSVSTLTIQRTQQEDSAVYLCASSLAIQTNYGYTFGSGTRLTVV.

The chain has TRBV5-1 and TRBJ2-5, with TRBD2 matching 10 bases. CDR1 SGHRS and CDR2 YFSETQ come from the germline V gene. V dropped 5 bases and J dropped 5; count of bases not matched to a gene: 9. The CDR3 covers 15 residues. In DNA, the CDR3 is TGCGCCAGCAGTGTAAGCGGGGGGGCCGAGGAGACCCAGTACTTC. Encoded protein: CASSVSGGAEETQYF.